This T cell receptor (beta chain) was obtained from a study of T cell responses to AZD1222 COVID-19 vaccine. The wider study: Second-dose groups at about 4 or about 12 weeks were pooled. The study's findings and limits: Targeting of unmutated variant regions was reportedly seen in nearly half of spike-specific TCRs.

Sequencing was performed with immunoSEQ multiplex PCR; in TCRdb, only in-frame clones are kept and a portion is missing. The table records 110,000 or so clones, approximately 90% of them present only once. Trimming removed 5 bases from V and 2 bases from J; junction bases left unmatched: 4. Per the germline V gene, CDR1 is SEHNR and CDR2 is FQNEAQ (reference sequence). The CDR3 contains 14 residues. As for this clone: Its specificity is unknown.

This TCR came from an adult in good health. Source: peripheral blood, taken on day 0 of AZD1222 vaccination. The rearrangement links TRBV7-9 to TRBJ2-7; 9 bases are a match to TRBD2. The CDR3 DNA follows: TGTGCCAGCAGCCCCTCTAGCGGGACCTACGAGCAGTACTTC. The encoded protein is CASSPSSGTYEQYF.